This T cell receptor beta chain was sequenced for a study of identifying expanded T cells in peripheral blood. Here immunoSEQ multiplex PCR was the method, and the copy in TCRdb shows in-frame clones only, minus some. Among 65,000 to 95,000 clones listed, 70% to 90% were seen once. Germline CDR1 MNHNS, CDR2 SASEGT. V was cut by 6 bases and J by 0 bases, with 9 bases left in between. CDR3 length: 14 residues. What was sequenced was blood. The rearrangement links TRBV6-1 to TRBJ1-5; TRBD1 is a possible D gene (5 bases). The sequence derives from a person aged 18 to 75 in good health. The CDR3: CASRGLYSNQPQHF. CDR3 DNA: TGTGCCAGCAGGGGACTCTATAGCAATCAGCCCCAGCATTTT.